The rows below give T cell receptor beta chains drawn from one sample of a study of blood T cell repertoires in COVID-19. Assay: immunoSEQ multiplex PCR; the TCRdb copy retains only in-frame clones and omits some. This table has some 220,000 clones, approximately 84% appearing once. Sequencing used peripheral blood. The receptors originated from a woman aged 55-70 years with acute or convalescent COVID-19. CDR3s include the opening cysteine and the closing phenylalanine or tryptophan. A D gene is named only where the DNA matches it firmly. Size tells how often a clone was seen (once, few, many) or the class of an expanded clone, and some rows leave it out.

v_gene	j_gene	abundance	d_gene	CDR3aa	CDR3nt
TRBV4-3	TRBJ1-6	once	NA	CASSQDVGGGSSPLHF	TGCGCCAGCAGCCAAGATGTAGGCGGCGGATCATCACCCCTCCACTTT
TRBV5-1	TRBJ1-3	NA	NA	CASRNTASGNTIYF	TGCGCCAGCAGAAATACAGCTTCTGGAAACACCATATATTTT
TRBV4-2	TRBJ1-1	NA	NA	CASSQDRLQGITSTEAFF	TGTGCCAGCAGCCAAGATAGGCTCCAGGGTATAACGAGCACTGAAGCTTTCTTT
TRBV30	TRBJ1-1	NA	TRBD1	CAWIQGMNTEAFF	TGTGCCTGGATACAGGGGATGAACACTGAAGCTTTCTTT
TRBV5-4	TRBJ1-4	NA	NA	CASSADMAEKLFF	TGTGCCAGCAGCGCTGACATGGCTGAAAAACTGTTTTTT
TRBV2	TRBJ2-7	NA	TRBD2	CASRSGGPDEQYF	TGTGCCAGCAGGTCGGGGGGGCCTGACGAGCAGTACTTC
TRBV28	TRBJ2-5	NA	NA	CASTKGGRETQYF	TGTGCCAGCACCAAGGGGGGGCGCGAGACCCAGTACTTC
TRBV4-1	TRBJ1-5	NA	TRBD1	CASSPSPDRVNQPQHF	TGCGCCAGCAGCCCCTCTCCGGACAGGGTAAATCAGCCCCAGCATTTT
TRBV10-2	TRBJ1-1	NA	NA	CASRESYEAFF	TGCGCCAGCAGAGAGTCGTATGAAGCTTTCTTT
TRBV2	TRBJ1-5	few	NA	CASKGASRNQPQHF	TGTGCCAGCAAAGGGGCAAGTAGGAATCAGCCCCAGCATTTT
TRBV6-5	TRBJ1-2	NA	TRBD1	CASSYQGQGSVGYTF	TGTGCCAGCAGCTACCAGGGACAGGGAAGTGTTGGCTACACCTTC
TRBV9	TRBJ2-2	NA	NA	CASSVGGNTGELFF	TGTGCCAGCAGCGTGGGGGGAAACACCGGGGAGCTGTTTTTT
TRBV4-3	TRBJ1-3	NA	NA	CASSQEISKTGNTIYF	TGCGCCAGCAGCCAAGAAATCTCTAAGACTGGAAACACCATATATTTT
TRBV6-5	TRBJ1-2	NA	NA	CASSLGSNLYGYTF	TGTGCCAGCAGCCTCGGGTCGAACTTATATGGCTACACCTTC
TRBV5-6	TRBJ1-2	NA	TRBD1	CASSLGTGRSYGYTF	TGTGCCAGCAGCTTGGGGACAGGGAGGAGCTATGGCTACACCTTC
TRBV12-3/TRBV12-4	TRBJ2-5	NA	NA	CASSLSAETQYF	TGTGCCAGCAGCTTAAGTGCGGAGACCCAGTACTTC
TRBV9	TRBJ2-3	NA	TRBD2	CASSPSGGYGKDTQYF	TGTGCCAGCAGCCCTAGCGGGGGGTATGGTAAAGATACGCAGTATTTT
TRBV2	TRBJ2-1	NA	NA	CASSLAAPRLNEQFF	TGTGCCAGCAGCCTGGCGGCCCCACGGTTGAATGAGCAGTTCTTC
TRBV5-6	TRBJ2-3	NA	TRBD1	CASSLRGPWDTQYF	TGTGCCAGCAGCTTGAGGGGGCCCTGGGATACGCAGTATTTT
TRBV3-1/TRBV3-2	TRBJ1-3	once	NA	CASSQGSSVSGNTIYF	TGTGCCAGCAGCCAAGGGTCCAGTGTCTCTGGAAACACCATATATTTT
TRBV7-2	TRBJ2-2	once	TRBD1	CASSKDRVNTGELFF	TGTGCCAGCAGTAAGGACAGGGTGAACACCGGGGAGCTGTTTTTT
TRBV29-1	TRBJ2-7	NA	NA	CSVAGAFYEQYF	TGCAGCGTTGCGGGTGCCTTCTACGAGCAGTACTTC
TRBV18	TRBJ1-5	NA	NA	CASSTDRNQPQHF	TGTGCCAGCTCCACAGATCGCAATCAGCCCCAGCATTTT
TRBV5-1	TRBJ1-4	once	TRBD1	CASSLGDSNEKLFF	TGCGCCAGCAGCTTGGGGGACAGTAATGAAAAACTGTTTTTT
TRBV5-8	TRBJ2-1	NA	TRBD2	CAPTGTASGENNEQFF	TGTGCCCCCACGGGGACCGCTAGCGGGGAAAACAATGAGCAGTTCTTC
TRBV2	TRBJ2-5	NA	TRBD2	CASSVRLARQETQYF	TGTGCCAGCAGTGTTCGACTAGCGAGACAAGAGACCCAGTACTTC
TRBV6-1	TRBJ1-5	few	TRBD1	CASSEAGQQNQPQHF	TGTGCCAGCAGTGAAGCGGGACAGCAGAATCAGCCCCAGCATTTT
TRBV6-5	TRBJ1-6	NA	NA	CASRDNDNSPLHF	TGTGCCAGCCGGGACAATGATAATTCACCCCTCCACTTT
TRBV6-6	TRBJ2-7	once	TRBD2	CASSYSMSSGAYEQYF	TGTGCCAGCAGTTACTCGATGTCTAGCGGAGCCTACGAGCAGTACTTC
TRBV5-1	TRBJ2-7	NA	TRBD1	CASSPGDRRSEQYF	TGCGCCAGCAGCCCGGGGGACAGGAGGTCTGAGCAGTACTTC
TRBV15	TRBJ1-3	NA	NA	CATSRERRGGHSGNTIYF	TGTGCCACCAGCAGAGAGCGACGGGGGGGCCACTCTGGAAACACCATATATTTT
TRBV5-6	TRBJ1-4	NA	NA	CASSPAGQGDEKLFF	TGTGCCAGCAGCCCCGCGGGGCAGGGAGATGAAAAACTGTTTTTT
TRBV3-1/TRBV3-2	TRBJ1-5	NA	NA	CASSEGEGWHQPQHF	TGTGCCAGCAGCGAGGGGGAGGGTTGGCATCAGCCCCAGCATTTT
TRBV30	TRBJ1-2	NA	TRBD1	CAWRFGTGVGYTF	TGTGCCTGGAGATTCGGGACAGGGGTCGGCTACACCTTC
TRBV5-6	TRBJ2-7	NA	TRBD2	CASSSAGGPYEQYF	TGTGCCAGCAGCTCCGCGGGGGGGCCCTACGAGCAGTACTTC
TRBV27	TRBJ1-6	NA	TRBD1	CASRTGGNSPLHF	TGTGCCAGCAGAACAGGGGGCAATTCACCCCTCCACTTT
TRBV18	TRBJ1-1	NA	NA	CASSPQQVPNTEAFF	TGTGCCAGCTCACCACAGCAGGTTCCCAACACTGAAGCTTTCTTT
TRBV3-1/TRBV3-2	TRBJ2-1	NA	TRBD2	CASSQGTGGLNEQFF	TGTGCCAGCAGCCAGGGGACGGGGGGACTAAATGAGCAGTTCTTC
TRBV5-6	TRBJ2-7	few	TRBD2	CASSRVAGGYEQYF	TGTGCCAGCAGCCGCGTAGCGGGGGGGTACGAGCAGTACTTC
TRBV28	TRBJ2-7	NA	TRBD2	CATSGSYEQYF	TGTGCCACTAGCGGTTCCTACGAGCAGTACTTC
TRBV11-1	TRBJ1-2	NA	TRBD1	CASSPGQGIGGYTF	TGTGCCAGCAGCCCGGGACAGGGAATAGGTGGCTACACCTTC
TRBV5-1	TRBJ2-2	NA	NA	CASSLSLGELFF	TGCGCCAGCAGCTTGTCACTGGGGGAGCTGTTTTTT
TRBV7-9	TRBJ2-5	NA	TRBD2	CASSLASGGQETQYF	TGTGCCAGCAGCTTAGCTAGCGGGGGCCAAGAGACCCAGTACTTC
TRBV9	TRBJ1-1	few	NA	CASSVDVKATEAFF	TGTGCCAGCAGCGTAGATGTGAAAGCGACTGAAGCTTTCTTT
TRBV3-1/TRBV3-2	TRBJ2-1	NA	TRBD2	CASSPLAGGQGSYNEQFF	TGTGCCAGCAGCCCGCTAGCGGGGGGGCAAGGCTCCTACAATGAGCAGTTCTTC
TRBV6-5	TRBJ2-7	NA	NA	CASSYEAGGRREQYF	TGTGCCAGCAGTTACGAGGCAGGGGGGAGGCGCGAGCAGTACTTC
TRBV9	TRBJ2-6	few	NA	CASSVDGLGANVLTF	TGTGCCAGCAGCGTAGACGGTCTTGGGGCCAACGTCCTGACTTTC
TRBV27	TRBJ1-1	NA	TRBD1	CASSPRQGPTEAFF	TGTGCCAGCAGTCCTAGACAGGGACCCACTGAAGCTTTCTTT
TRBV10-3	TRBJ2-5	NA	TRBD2	CAISDGPGGAGETQYF	TGTGCCATCAGTGACGGTCCGGGGGGGGCAGGGGAGACCCAGTACTTC